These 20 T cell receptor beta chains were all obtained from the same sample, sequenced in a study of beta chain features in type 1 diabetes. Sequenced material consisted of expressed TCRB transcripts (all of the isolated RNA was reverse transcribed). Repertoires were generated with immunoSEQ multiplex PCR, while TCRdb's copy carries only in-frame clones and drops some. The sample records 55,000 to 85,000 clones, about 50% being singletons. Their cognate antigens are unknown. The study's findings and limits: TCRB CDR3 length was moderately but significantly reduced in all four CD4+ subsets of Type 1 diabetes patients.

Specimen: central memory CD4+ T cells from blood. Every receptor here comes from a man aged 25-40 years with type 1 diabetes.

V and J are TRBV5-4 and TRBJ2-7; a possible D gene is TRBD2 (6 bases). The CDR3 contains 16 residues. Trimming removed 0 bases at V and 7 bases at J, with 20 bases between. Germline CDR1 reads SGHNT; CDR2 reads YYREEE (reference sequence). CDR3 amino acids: CASSLALGGTGGEQYF. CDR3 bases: TGTGCCAGCAGCTTGGCCTTGGGCGGAACTGGAGGGGAGCAGTACTTC.

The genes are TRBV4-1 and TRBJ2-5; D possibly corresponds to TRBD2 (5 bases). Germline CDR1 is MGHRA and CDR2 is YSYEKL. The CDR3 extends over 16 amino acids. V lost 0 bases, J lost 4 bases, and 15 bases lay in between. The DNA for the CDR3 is TGCGCCAGCAGCCAAGAGGGAGCTACGGTAGTAGAGACCCAGTACTTC. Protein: CASSQEGATVVETQYF.

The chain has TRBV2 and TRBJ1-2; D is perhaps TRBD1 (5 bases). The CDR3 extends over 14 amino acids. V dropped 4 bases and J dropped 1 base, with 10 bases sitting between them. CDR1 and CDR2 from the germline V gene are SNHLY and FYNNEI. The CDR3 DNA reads TGTGCCAGCAGTGGCAGGGTTGTTAACTATGGCTACACCTTC. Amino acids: CASSGRVVNYGYTF.

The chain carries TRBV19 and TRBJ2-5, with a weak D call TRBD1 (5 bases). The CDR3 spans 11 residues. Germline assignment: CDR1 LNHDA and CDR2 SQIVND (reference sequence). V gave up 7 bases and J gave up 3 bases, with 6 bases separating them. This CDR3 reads CASKGEETQYF. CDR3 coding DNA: TGTGCCAGTAAAGGGGAAGAGACCCAGTACTTC. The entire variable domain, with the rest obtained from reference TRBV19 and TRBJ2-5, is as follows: DGGITQSPKYLFRKEGQNVTLSCEQNLNHDAMYWYRQDPGQGLRLIYYSQIVNDFQKGDIAEGYSVSREKKESFPLTVTSAQKNPTAFYLCASKGEETQYFGPGTRLLVL.

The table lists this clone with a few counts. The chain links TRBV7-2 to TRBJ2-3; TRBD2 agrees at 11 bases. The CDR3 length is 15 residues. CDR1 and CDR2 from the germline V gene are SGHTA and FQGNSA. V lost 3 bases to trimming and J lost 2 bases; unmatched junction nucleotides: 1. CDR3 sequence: CASSFSGGATDTQYF. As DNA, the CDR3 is TGTGCCAGCAGCTTTAGCGGGGGGGCCACAGATACGCAGTATTTT.

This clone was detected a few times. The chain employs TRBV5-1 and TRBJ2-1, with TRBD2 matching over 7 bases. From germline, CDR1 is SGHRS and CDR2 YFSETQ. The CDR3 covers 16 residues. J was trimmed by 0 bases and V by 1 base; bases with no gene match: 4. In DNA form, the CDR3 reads TGCGCCAGCAGCTTGATGGCGGGAGTCTCCTACAATGAGCAGTTCTTC. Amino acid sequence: CASSLMAGVSYNEQFF.

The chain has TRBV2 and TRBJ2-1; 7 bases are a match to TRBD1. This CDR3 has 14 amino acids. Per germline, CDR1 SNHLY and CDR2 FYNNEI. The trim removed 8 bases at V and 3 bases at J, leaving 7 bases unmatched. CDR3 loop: CASEGRTGYNEQFF. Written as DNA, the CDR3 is TGTGCCAGCGAGGGTAGGACAGGCTACAATGAGCAGTTCTTC.

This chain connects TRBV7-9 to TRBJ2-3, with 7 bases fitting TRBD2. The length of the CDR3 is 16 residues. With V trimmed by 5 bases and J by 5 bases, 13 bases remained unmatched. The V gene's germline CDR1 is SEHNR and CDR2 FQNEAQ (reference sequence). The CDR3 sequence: CASSPGLGGNVDTQYF. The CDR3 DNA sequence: TGTGCCAGCAGCCCAGGACTAGGAGGGAACGTAGATACGCAGTATTTT.

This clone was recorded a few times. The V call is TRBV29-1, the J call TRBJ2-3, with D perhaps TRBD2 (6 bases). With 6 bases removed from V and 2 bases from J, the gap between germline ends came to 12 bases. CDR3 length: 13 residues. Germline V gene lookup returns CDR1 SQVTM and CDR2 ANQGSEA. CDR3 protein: CSVKRTNTDTQYF. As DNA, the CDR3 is TGCAGCGTAAAAAGGACTAACACAGATACGCAGTATTTT.

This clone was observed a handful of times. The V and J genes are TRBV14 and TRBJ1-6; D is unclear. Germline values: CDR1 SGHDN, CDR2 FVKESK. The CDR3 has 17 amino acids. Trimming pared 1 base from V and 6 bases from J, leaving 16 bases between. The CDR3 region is CASSQVSYSSVNSPLHF. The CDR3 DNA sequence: TGTGCCAGCAGCCAAGTATCCTACAGTTCCGTTAATTCACCCCTCCACTTT.

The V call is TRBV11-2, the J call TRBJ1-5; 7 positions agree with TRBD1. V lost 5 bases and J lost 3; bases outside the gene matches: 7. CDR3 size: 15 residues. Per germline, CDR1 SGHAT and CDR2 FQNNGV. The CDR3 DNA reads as TGTGCCAGCAGCCCACAGGGGATCCCCAATCAGCCCCAGCATTTT. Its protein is CASSPQGIPNQPQHF.

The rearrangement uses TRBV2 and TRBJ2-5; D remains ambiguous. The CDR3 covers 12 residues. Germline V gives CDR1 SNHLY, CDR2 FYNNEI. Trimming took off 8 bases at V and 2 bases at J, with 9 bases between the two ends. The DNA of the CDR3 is TGTGCCAGCCGGAGATATCAAGAGACCCAGTACTTC. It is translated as CASRRYQETQYF.

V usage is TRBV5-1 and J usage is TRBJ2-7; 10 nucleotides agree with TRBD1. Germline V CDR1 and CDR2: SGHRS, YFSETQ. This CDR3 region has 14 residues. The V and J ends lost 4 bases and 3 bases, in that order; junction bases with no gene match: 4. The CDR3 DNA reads TGCGCCAGCAGCCGGACAGGGGGTGGCTACGAGCAGTACTTC. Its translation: CASSRTGGGYEQYF.

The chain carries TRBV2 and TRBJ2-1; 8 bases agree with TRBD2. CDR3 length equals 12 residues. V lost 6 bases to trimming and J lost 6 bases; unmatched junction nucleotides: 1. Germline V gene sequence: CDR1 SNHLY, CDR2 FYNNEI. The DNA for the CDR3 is TGTGCCAGCAGGGGGACTAGCAATGAGCAGTTCTTC. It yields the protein CASRGTSNEQFF.

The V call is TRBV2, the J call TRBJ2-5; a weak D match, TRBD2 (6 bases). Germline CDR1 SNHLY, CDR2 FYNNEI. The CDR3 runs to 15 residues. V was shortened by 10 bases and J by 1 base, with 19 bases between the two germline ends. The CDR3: CATKRDRGTQETQYF. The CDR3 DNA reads TGTGCCACCAAGAGAGATCGGGGGACCCAAGAGACCCAGTACTTC.

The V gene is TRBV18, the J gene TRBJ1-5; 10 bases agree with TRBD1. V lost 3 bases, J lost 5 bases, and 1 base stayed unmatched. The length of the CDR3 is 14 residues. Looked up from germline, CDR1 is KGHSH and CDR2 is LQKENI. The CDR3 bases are TGTGCCAGCTCACCTGGGACAGGGGATCAGCCCCAGCATTTT. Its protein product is CASSPGTGDQPQHF.

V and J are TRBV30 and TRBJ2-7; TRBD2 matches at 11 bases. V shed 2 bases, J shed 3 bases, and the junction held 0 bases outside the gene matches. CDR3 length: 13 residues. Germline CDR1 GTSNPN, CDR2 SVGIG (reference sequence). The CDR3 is CAWSLAGGYEQYF. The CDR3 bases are TGTGCCTGGAGTCTAGCGGGGGGCTACGAGCAGTACTTC.

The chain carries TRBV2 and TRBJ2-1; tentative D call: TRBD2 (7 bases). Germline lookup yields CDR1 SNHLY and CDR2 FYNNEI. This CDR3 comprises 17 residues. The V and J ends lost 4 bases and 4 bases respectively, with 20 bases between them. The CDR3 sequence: CASSVYPVGGAYNEQFF. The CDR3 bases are TGTGCCAGCAGTGTCTACCCCGTGGGGGGGGCTTACAATGAGCAGTTCTTC.

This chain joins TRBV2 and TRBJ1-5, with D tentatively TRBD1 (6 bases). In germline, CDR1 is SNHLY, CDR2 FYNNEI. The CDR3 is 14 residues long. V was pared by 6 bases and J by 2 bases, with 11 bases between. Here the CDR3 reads CASRQGEGNQPQHF. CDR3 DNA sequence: TGTGCCAGCAGACAGGGCGAAGGCAATCAGCCCCAGCATTTT.

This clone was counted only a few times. The CDR3: CASSQFGGRKNEQFF. CDR3 in DNA: TGCGCCAGCAGCCAATTCGGAGGGCGCAAGAATGAGCAGTTCTTC. The chain has TRBV4-1 and TRBJ2-1; possible D gene TRBD2, 6 bases. The germline CDR1 and CDR2 sequences are MGHRA and YSYEKL. V was pared by 2 bases and J by 7 bases, with 15 bases between. This CDR3 contains 15 residues.